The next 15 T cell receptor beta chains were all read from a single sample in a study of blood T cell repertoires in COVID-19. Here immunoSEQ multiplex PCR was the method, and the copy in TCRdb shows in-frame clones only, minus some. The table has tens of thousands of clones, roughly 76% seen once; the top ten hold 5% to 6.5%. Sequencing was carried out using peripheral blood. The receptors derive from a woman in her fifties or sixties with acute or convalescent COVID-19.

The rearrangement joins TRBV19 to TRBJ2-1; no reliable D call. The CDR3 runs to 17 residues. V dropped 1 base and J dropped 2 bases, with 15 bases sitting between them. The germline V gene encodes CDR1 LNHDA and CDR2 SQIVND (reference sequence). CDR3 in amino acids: CASSIGWRLRAYNEQFF. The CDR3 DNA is TGTGCCAGTAGTATAGGTTGGCGGCTTCGGGCCTACAATGAGCAGTTCTTC.

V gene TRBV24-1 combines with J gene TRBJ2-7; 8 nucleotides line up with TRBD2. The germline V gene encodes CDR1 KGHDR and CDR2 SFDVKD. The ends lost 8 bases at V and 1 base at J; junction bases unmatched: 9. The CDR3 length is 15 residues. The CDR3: CATMSSSGGSYEQYF. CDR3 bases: TGTGCCACCATGTCGTCCAGCGGGGGATCCTACGAGCAGTACTTC.

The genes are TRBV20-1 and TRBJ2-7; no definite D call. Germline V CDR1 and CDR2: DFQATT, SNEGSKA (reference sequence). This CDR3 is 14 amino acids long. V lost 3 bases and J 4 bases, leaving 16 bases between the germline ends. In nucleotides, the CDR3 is TGCAGTGCTAGTCGCGACTGGAAGTCTTACGAGCAGTACTTC. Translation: CSASRDWKSYEQYF.

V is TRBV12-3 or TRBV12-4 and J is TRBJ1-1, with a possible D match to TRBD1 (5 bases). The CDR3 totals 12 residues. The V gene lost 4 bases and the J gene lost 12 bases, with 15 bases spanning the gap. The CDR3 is CASSSPTSGTFF. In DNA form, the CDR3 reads TGTGCCAGCAGTTCGCCCACTTCAGGGACTTTCTTT.

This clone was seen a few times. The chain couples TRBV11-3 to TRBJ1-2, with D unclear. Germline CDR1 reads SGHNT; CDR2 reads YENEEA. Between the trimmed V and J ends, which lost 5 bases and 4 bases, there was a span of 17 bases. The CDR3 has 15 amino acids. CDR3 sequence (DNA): TGTGCCAGCAGCCCCCTTGAGGGATCCAGCTATGGCTACACCTTC. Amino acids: CASSPLEGSSYGYTF.

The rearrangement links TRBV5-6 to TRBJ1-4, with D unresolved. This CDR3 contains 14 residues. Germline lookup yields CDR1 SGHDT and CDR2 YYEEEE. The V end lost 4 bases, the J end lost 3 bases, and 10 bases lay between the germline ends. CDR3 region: CASSLRGPNEKLFF. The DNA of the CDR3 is TGTGCCAGCAGCCTTAGAGGGCCTAATGAAAAACTGTTTTTT.

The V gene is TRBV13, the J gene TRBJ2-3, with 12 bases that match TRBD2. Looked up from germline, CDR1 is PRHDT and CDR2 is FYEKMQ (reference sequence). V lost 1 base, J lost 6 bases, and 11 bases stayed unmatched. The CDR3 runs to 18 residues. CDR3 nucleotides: TGTGCCAGCAGCTTAGTTGGACTAGCGGGAACCTCCACCGATACGCAGTATTTT. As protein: CASSLVGLAGTSTDTQYF. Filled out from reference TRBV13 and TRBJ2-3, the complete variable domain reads AAGVIQSPRHLIKEKRETATLKCYPIPRHDTVYWYQQGPGQDPQFLISFYEKMQSDKGSIPDRFSAQQFSDYHSELNMSSLELGDSALYFCASSLVGLAGTSTDTQYFGPGTRLTVL.

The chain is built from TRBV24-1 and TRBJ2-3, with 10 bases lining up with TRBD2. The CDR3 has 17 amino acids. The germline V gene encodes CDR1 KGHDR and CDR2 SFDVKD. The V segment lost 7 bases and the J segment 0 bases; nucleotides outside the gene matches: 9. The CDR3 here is CATSKPSGGTSTDTQYF. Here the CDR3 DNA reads TGTGCCACCAGCAAACCTAGCGGGGGAACTAGCACAGATACGCAGTATTTT.

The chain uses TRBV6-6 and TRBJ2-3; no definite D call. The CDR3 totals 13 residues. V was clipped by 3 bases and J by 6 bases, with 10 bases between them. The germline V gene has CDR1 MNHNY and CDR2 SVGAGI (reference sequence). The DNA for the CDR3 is TGTGCCAGCAGTTATCCTGAGTTTGATACGCAGTATTTT. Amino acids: CASSYPEFDTQYF.

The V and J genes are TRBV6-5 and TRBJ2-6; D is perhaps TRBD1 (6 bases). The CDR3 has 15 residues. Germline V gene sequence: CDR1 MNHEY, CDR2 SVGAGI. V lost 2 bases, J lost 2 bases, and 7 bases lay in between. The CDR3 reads CASSYGQPGANVLTF. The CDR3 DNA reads TGTGCCAGCAGTTACGGACAGCCTGGGGCCAACGTCCTGACTTTC.

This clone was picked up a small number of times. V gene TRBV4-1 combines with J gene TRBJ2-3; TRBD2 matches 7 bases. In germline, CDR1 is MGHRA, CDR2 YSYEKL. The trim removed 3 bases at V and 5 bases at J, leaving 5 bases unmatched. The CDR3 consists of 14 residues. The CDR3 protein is CASSHLLARDTQYF. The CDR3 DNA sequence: TGCGCCAGCAGCCATCTACTAGCGCGAGATACGCAGTATTTT.

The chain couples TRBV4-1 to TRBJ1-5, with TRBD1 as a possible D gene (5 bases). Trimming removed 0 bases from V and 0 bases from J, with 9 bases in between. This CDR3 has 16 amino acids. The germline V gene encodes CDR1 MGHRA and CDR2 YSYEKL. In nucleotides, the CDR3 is TGCGCCAGCAGCCAAGATAAGGGGATTAGCAATCAGCCCCAGCATTTT. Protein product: CASSQDKGISNQPQHF.

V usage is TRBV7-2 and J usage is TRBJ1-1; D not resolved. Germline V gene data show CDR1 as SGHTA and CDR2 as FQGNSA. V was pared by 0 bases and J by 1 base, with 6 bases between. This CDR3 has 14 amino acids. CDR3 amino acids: CASSLAFRNTEAFF. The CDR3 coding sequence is TGTGCCAGCAGCTTAGCGTTTAGGAACACTGAAGCTTTCTTT.

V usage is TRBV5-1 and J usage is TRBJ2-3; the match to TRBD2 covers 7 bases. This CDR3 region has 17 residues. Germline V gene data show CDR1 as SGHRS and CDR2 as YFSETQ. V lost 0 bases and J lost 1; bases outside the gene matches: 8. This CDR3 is CASSLGPRSGGTDTQYF. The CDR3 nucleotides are TGCGCCAGCAGCTTGGGTCCCAGAAGCGGGGGCACAGATACGCAGTATTTT.

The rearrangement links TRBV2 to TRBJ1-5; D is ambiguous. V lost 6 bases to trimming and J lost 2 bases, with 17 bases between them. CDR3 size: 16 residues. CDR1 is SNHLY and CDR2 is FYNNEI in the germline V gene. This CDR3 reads CASRVRGNRGNQPQHF. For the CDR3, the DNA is TGTGCCAGCAGGGTCCGCGGGAATCGGGGCAATCAGCCCCAGCATTTT. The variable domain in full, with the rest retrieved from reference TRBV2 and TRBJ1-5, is EPEVTQTPSHQVTQMGQEVILRCVPISNHLYFYWYRQILGQKVEFLVSFYNNEISEKSEIFDDQFSVERPDGSNFTLKIRSTKLEDSAMYFCASRVRGNRGNQPQHFGDGTRLSIL.